The next 13 T cell receptor beta chains were all read from a single sample in a study of T-cell memory formation after mild COVID-19. Via MiXCR, TCRdb re-called the 5' RACE reads, giving one row per CDR3 protein. The table includes approximately 400,000 distinct CDR3 sequences, approximately 25% detected once. Sequenced input: PBMCs or a T cell subset sorted from them (not recorded which). Receptors were obtained from an adult woman who had mild COVID-19 (a few samples of this study predate the infection). Cell type and time point are not known.

In its sample, this clonotype was seen a few times. J is TRBJ2-2 and V is TRBV30, with 7 bases identical to TRBD1. Losses at the gene ends were 3 bases for V and 2 bases for J; bases not matched to a gene: 3. The CDR3 consists of 14 residues. Germline values: CDR1 GTSNPN, CDR2 SVGIG (reference sequence). In nucleotides, the CDR3 is TGTGCCTGGAGGACAGGGCTCAACACCGGGGAGCTGTTTTTT. Amino acid sequence: CAWRTGLNTGELFF.

This clonotype was counted a single time. This chain uses TRBV7-9 with TRBJ2-3; no firm D call. Germline V gene data show CDR1 as SEHNR and CDR2 as FQNEAQ (reference sequence). The CDR3 is 11 amino acids. With 7 bases removed from V and 7 bases from J, the gap between germline ends came to 9 bases. The CDR3 region has the DNA TGTGCCAGCACCCCCCTCTATACGCAGTATTTT. Encoded protein: CASTPLYTQYF.

This clonotype showed up just a few times. The V call is TRBV12-3 or TRBV12-4, the J call TRBJ1-2; D is uncertain. This CDR3 contains 13 residues. With 8 bases removed from V and 0 bases from J, the gap between germline ends came to 10 bases. The CDR3 nucleotides read TGTGCCAGCGGGATTTCCCCTAACTATGGCTACACCTTC. Its protein product is CASGISPNYGYTF.

The chain combines TRBV7-2 with TRBJ2-3; 10 nucleotides align to TRBD2. The CDR3 extends over 18 amino acids. Germline CDR1 reads SGHTA; CDR2 reads FQGNSA. The trim removed 5 bases at V and 1 base at J, leaving 12 bases unmatched. CDR3 sequence reads: CASSPGGLAGVGTDTQYF. For the CDR3, the DNA is TGTGCCAGCAGCCCAGGGGGGCTAGCGGGAGTCGGCACAGATACGCAGTATTTT.

V and J are TRBV2 and TRBJ2-5; possible D gene TRBD2, 5 bases. Germline V CDR1 and CDR2: SNHLY, FYNNEI. The CDR3 covers 13 residues. The V end lost 8 bases, the J end lost 5 bases, and 15 bases lay between the germline ends. In DNA, the CDR3 is TGTGCCAGCGCAGAGGGCCTCCGGGAGACCCAGTACTTC. It specifies CASAEGLRETQYF.

This sequence joins TRBV7-9 and TRBJ2-4, with a tentative D call TRBD2 (6 bases). Germline V gives CDR1 SEHNR, CDR2 FQNEAQ (reference sequence). Between the trimmed V and J ends, which lost 5 bases and 6 bases, there was a span of 14 bases. This CDR3 contains 14 residues. CDR3 sequence reads: CASSRRDGGNIQYF. CDR3 nucleotides: TGTGCCAGCAGCCGGCGGGACGGTGGAAACATTCAGTACTTC.

This clonotype was observed a few times. The chain couples TRBV7-6 to TRBJ1-1; 11 bases match TRBD1. Germline loops: CDR1 SGHVS, CDR2 FNYEAQ. This CDR3 spans 16 amino acids. The trim removed 5 bases at V and 6 bases at J, leaving 11 bases unmatched. The CDR3, as DNA: TGTGCCAGCAGCGGAGCCCAGGACAGGGGGCATGCTGAAGCTTTCTTT. It yields the protein CASSGAQDRGHAEAFF. Full variable domain (remainder filled in from reference TRBV7-6 and TRBJ1-1): GAGVSQSPRYKVTKRGQDVALRCDPISGHVSLYWYRQALGQGPEFLTYFNYEAQQDKSGLPNDRFSAERPEGSISTLTIQRTEQRDSAMYRCASSGAQDRGHAEAFFGQGTRLTVV.

This clonotype was observed a handful of times. V is TRBV3-1 and J is TRBJ2-7; 9 bases line up with TRBD1. V dropped 4 bases and J dropped 2; count of bases not matched to a gene: 9. The germline V gene has CDR1 LGHDT and CDR2 YNNKEL (reference sequence). The CDR3 extends over 16 amino acids. In nucleotides, the CDR3 is TGTGCCAGCAGCCTCTCAGGGGGACAGGGAGCCTACGAGCAGTACTTC. This gives the protein CASSLSGGQGAYEQYF.

This clonotype showed up just a few times. This chain links TRBV6-5 with TRBJ2-7; 7 positions match TRBD1. V shed 6 bases, J shed 6 bases, and the junction held 2 bases outside the gene matches. The germline gives CDR1 MNHEY, CDR2 SVGAGI. This CDR3 has 11 residues. Written as DNA, the CDR3 is TGTGCCAGCAGGAGGACAGGCGAGCAGTACTTC. Protein sequence: CASRRTGEQYF.

The CDR3 here is CATSDWTSGSQDTQYF. The DNA of the CDR3 is TGTGCCACCAGTGATTGGACTAGCGGGTCCCAGGATACGCAGTATTTT. This chain joins TRBV24-1 and TRBJ2-3, with 11 bases matching TRBD2. CDR3 length: 16 amino acids. Germline CDR1 KGHDR, CDR2 SFDVKD. J lost 6 bases, V lost 2 bases, and 6 bases had no gene match.

This rearrangement joins TRBV10-3 to TRBJ2-7, with 12 bases lining up with TRBD2. The V gene end was trimmed by 4 bases and the J gene end by 2 bases; junction bases not matched to a gene: 9. From germline, CDR1 is ENHRY and CDR2 SYGVKD. The CDR3 has 17 residues. The CDR3 here is CAISVSTSGSFAYEQYF. DNA for the CDR3: TGTGCCATCAGTGTTTCGACTAGCGGGAGCTTTGCCTACGAGCAGTACTTC.

This clonotype came up a few times. The gene calls are TRBV20-1 and TRBJ2-2; the match to TRBD2 covers 11 bases. The CDR3 is 17 residues long. The V and J ends lost 1 base and 3 bases, in that order; junction bases with no gene match: 7. Per the germline V gene, CDR1 is DFQATT and CDR2 is SNEGSKA (reference sequence). The CDR3 DNA is TGCAGTGCTAGAGTAGCTAGCGGGAGGCCTGACACCGGGGAGCTGTTTTTT. It translates to CSARVASGRPDTGELFF.

This clonotype has only a few counts. V and J are TRBV12-3 or TRBV12-4 and TRBJ1-1; the D is unclear. This CDR3 contains 12 residues. V gave up 6 bases and J gave up 5 bases, with 10 bases separating them. The CDR3: CASSYGITEAFF. Here the CDR3 DNA reads TGTGCCAGCAGCTATGGCATAACTGAAGCTTTCTTT.